The sequence of this T cell receptor (beta chain) was determined in a study of OX40 agonist ivuxolimab in advanced cancers. The ends were cut back, 0 bases at V and 5 bases at J, with 16 bases in the middle. This CDR3 comprises 16 residues. Germline V gives CDR1 MNHEY, CDR2 SVGAGI. Some clones are missing from TCRdb's copy, which holds only in-frame ones; the method was immunoSEQ multiplex PCR. In the table there are some 70,000 clones, approximately 90% of which are singletons. Anyone with autoimmune disease history or systemic immunosuppression was excluded. The specimen was CD4+ or CD8+ T cells sorted from blood, collected in a trial of the OX40 agonist ivuxolimab. The sequence was collected from an adult with an advanced solid tumor such as melanoma, head and neck, liver or kidney cancer. J is TRBJ1-1 and V is TRBV6-5; possibly TRBD1 for D (5 bases). Written as DNA, the CDR3 is TGTGCCAGCAGTTACTCGTATCAGGGTGCGGCAACTGAAGCTTTCTTT. It yields the protein CASSYSYQGAATEAFF.